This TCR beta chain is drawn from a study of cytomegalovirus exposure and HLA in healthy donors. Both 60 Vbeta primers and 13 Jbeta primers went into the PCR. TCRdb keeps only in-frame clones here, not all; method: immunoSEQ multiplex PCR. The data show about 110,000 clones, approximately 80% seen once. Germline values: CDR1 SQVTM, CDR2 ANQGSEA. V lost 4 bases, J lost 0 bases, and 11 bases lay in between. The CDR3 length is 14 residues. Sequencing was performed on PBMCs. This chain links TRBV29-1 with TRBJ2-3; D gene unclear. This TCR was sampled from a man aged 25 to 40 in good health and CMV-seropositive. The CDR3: CSVVPPTSTDTQYF. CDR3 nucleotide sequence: TGCAGCGTTGTCCCACCTACTAGCACAGATACGCAGTATTTT.